This entry describes one T cell receptor (beta chain). It has no known antigen specificity. No much larger clonotype is one base removed from it; base qualities were not supplied. The sample is drawn from a study of tumor T cells in aggressive B-cell lymphoma (dated by TCRdb to 2016 to 2017). The method was the immunoSEQ multiplex PCR assay. What TCRdb holds here is the immuneACCESS table cut down to in-frame rearrangements. Part of the clones is not present; checked against another copy, under half of the missing clones reflect an unresolved V gene, and the others are unexplained. The sample table shows about 920 clones, and 80% to 90% are seen once. In total, the top ten clones hold nearly 8.5% of the sample. V is clipped by 1 base and J by 4 bases, and the sequence between their germline boundaries is 10 bases long. According to the germline V gene, CDR1 reads SGHTA and CDR2 reads FQGTGA. From the cysteine up to the phenylalanine, the CDR3 has a length of 14 residues. Just the 42-base CDR3 DNA is kept, in frame starting at base 1.

The material sequenced was tumor tissue. This TCR came from an adult with diffuse large B cell lymphoma. Recombination connected TRBV7-3 to TRBJ1-1, with TRBD1 as a weak D call on 6 bases. The nucleotide sequence reads TGTGCCAGCAGCTTAAACTTGGGGGCCACTGAAGCTTTCTTT. The resulting protein is CASSLNLGATEAFF. The reference TRBV7-3 and TRBJ1-1 proteins fill in what lies around the CDR3, so the full variable domain reads GAGVSQTPSNKVTEKGKYVELRCDPISGHTALYWYRQSLGQGPEFLIYFQGTGAADDSGLPNDRFFAVRPEGSVSTLKIQRTERGDSAVYLCASSLNLGATEAFFGQGTRLTVV.